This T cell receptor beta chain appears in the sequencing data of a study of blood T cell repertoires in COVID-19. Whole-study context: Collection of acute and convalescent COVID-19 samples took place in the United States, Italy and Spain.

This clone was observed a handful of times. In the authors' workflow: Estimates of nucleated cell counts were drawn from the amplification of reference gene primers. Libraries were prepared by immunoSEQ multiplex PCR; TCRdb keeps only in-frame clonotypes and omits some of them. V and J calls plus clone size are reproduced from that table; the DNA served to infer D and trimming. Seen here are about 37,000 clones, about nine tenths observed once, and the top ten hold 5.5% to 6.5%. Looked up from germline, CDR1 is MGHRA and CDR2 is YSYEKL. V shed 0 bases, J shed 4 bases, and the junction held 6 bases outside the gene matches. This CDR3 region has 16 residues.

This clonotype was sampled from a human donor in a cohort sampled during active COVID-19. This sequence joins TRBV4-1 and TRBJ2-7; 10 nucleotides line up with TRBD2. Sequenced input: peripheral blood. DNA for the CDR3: TGCGCCAGCAGCCAAGATTGGGGGACTAGCGTGTACGAGCAGTACTTC. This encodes CASSQDWGTSVYEQYF.